This is a list of T cell receptor beta chains from one sample in a study of T cell repertoires in cytomegalovirus infection. Their antigen targets remain unknown. TCRdb re-derived calls from the reads in MiXCR, one entry per CDR3 protein. The sample carries approximately 280,000 distinct CDR3 sequences, 20% to 25% recorded once. The sample in question was cultured PBMCs, obtained from culture after CMV antigen stimulation. The receptors shown here come from a human donor in good health (CMV status not recorded). Some clones in this sample may be carry-over from other donors' samples. The CDR3 runs from the conserved cysteine through the conserved F or W. A D gene is named only where the DNA matches it firmly. The size of a clone is reported for some rows only, either as once, few or many, or as a class for expanded clones.

clone_size: few
j_call: TRBJ2-5
v_call: TRBV7-8
d_call: NA
cdr3_nt: TGTGCCAGCAGCTTAGAGGGCGGGAACGGGGAGACCCAGTACTTC
cdr3_aa: CASSLEGGNGETQYF

clone_size: NA
j_call: TRBJ1-4
v_call: TRBV4-1
d_call: NA
cdr3_nt: TGCGCCAGCAGCCAGCCCGAAATGCAACCAAAACTGTTTTTT
cdr3_aa: CASSQPEMQPKLFF

clone_size: NA
j_call: TRBJ2-3
v_call: TRBV7-2
d_call: TRBD2
cdr3_nt: TGTGCCAGCAGCTTAGAGGGCGGGAGTGTAGATACGCAGTATTTT
cdr3_aa: CASSLEGGSVDTQYF

clone_size: few
j_call: TRBJ2-2
v_call: TRBV6-5
d_call: NA
cdr3_nt: TGTGCCAGCAGTTACTCGAAAGGGAGCGGGGAGCTGTTTTTT
cdr3_aa: CASSYSKGSGELFF

clone_size: NA
j_call: TRBJ2-4
v_call: TRBV24-1
d_call: NA
cdr3_nt: TGTGCCACCAGTGAGACCGCCTTGGGTCAAAACATTCAGTACTTC
cdr3_aa: CATSETALGQNIQYF

clone_size: many
j_call: TRBJ1-2
v_call: TRBV12-3/TRBV12-4
d_call: NA
cdr3_nt: TGTGCCAGCAGTCCCGGATCCGGCTATGGCTACACCTTC
cdr3_aa: CASSPGSGYGYTF

clone_size: NA
j_call: TRBJ2-3
v_call: TRBV6-1
d_call: TRBD2
cdr3_nt: TGTGCCAGCAGCGCCTCGCTAGCGGGAGAGATATATTTT
cdr3_aa: CASSASLAGEIYF

clone_size: few
j_call: TRBJ2-5
v_call: TRBV19
d_call: NA
cdr3_nt: TGTGCCATCGCGGAAGGTCGGGAGACCCAGTACTTC
cdr3_aa: CAIAEGRETQYF

clone_size: NA
j_call: TRBJ2-7
v_call: TRBV6-5
d_call: NA
cdr3_nt: TGTGCCAGCCGGGACACCCTCTCCTACGAGCAGTACTTC
cdr3_aa: CASRDTLSYEQYF

clone_size: many
j_call: TRBJ2-1
v_call: TRBV10-3
d_call: TRBD2
cdr3_nt: TGTGCCATCAGTGAACTAGCGGGCAAGCAGTTCTTC
cdr3_aa: CAISELAGKQFF

clone_size: many
j_call: TRBJ2-2
v_call: TRBV7-7
d_call: TRBD2
cdr3_nt: TGTGCCAGCAGCTTAATGGCGGGAGGGCCTACCGGGGAGCTGTTTTTT
cdr3_aa: CASSLMAGGPTGELFF

clone_size: few
j_call: TRBJ2-5
v_call: TRBV9
d_call: TRBD1
cdr3_nt: TGTGCCAGCAGCGCCAGGGACAGGGGCGGAGAGACCCAGTACTTC
cdr3_aa: CASSARDRGGETQYF

clone_size: many
j_call: TRBJ1-2
v_call: TRBV7-2
d_call: TRBD1
cdr3_nt: TGTGCCAGCAGCTTCCAGGGGGCGGACTATGGCTACACCTTC
cdr3_aa: CASSFQGADYGYTF

clone_size: many
j_call: TRBJ2-1
v_call: TRBV24-1
d_call: TRBD2
cdr3_nt: TGTGCCACCAGTGACGCACTAGCGGGACATTACAATGAGCAGTTCTTC
cdr3_aa: CATSDALAGHYNEQFF

clone_size: NA
j_call: TRBJ1-5
v_call: TRBV6-2/TRBV6-3
d_call: NA
cdr3_nt: TGTGCCAGCAGACGGGACATTAGCAATCAGCCCCAGCATTTT
cdr3_aa: CASRRDISNQPQHF

clone_size: NA
j_call: TRBJ2-3
v_call: TRBV7-2
d_call: NA
cdr3_nt: TGTGCCAGCAGCCCACCACTGAGCACAGATACGCAGTATTTT
cdr3_aa: CASSPPLSTDTQYF

clone_size: many
j_call: TRBJ1-1
v_call: TRBV7-2
d_call: TRBD1
cdr3_nt: TGTGCCAGCAGCCCCCGGGGGCCGACAGGGGGCCTGAACACTGAAGCTTTCTTT
cdr3_aa: CASSPRGPTGGLNTEAFF

clone_size: NA
j_call: TRBJ1-1
v_call: TRBV19
d_call: NA
cdr3_nt: TGTGCCAGTAGTATCTCACTTGAAGCTTTCTTT
cdr3_aa: CASSISLEAFF

clone_size: few
j_call: TRBJ2-1
v_call: TRBV19
d_call: NA
cdr3_nt: TGTGCCACCCTCCCGGGGAGCTCCTACAATGAGCAGTTCTTC
cdr3_aa: CATLPGSSYNEQFF